The 21 T cell receptor beta chains below were found in one sample sequenced in a study of blood T cells in healthy people across ages (dated by TCRdb to between 2015 and 2017). Libraries were made using 5' RACE. The instrument was an Illumina HiSeq 2500. A second PCR of about 7 to 12 cycles was run with a J-beta primer mix and a sample-barcoded 5' primer. Using fastp at Q25 and MiXCR, TCRdb reprocessed the public reads and kept productive beta chains. Under each unique CDR3 protein, matching rows form one entry showing the most common genes and DNA. This sample has under 850,000 distinct CDR3 sequences in its table, and 35% to 40% of those were observed once. The top ten clones comprise 10% to 15% of the sample. The sequencing sample was made of blood. These receptors were collected from a man in his late teens or twenties in good health.

This clonotype came up a few times. This chain joins TRBV4-3 and TRBJ2-3; TRBD2 matches 10 bases. V was clipped by 0 bases and J by 2 bases; unmatched bases: 5. Germline assignment: CDR1 LGHNA and CDR2 YSLEER. This CDR3 region has 17 residues. This CDR3 is CASSQDPAGGVTDTQYF. DNA for the CDR3: TGCGCCAGCAGCCAAGATCCAGCGGGGGGGGTCACAGATACGCAGTATTTT.

As for this clonotype: This may come from a read error, since a much larger clone is one base off. The J gene is TRBJ2-5, the V gene TRBV20-1, with no clear D. Germline CDR1 and CDR2: DFQATT and SNEGSKA (reference sequence). V lost 4 bases and J lost 2, with 5 bases in between. The CDR3 runs to 11 residues. The CDR3 region has the DNA TGCAGTGCTACTGGGCAAGAGACCCAGTACTTC. This gives the protein CSATGQETQYF.

V gene TRBV7-9 combines with J gene TRBJ1-4, with a tentative D call TRBD1 (5 bases). V gave up 5 bases and J gave up 7 bases, with 17 bases separating them. Germline assignment: CDR1 SEHNR and CDR2 FQNEAQ (reference sequence). This CDR3 contains 15 residues. In DNA, the CDR3 is TGTGCCAGCAGCATCCCGTCTCTGGGGACTGAAAAACTGTTTTTT. Translated, it gives CASSIPSLGTEKLFF.

This clonotype was observed a few times. The J gene is TRBJ2-7, the V gene TRBV6-2 or TRBV6-3; 10 bases map to TRBD2. Germline V gene sequence: CDR1 MNHEY, CDR2 SVGEGT. V lost 2 bases, J lost 10 bases, and 11 bases stayed unmatched. The length of the CDR3 is 15 residues. The CDR3 reads CASSYPTGTSALQYF. For the CDR3, the DNA is TGTGCCAGCAGTTACCCTACCGGGACTAGCGCCCTCCAGTACTTC.

The V and J genes are TRBV7-9 and TRBJ2-1; 7 bases match TRBD2. V lost 5 bases, J lost 1 base, and 11 bases stayed unmatched. From germline, CDR1 is SEHNR and CDR2 FQNEAQ (reference sequence). The CDR3 covers 17 residues. The chain's CDR3 is CASSTTGLTKSYNEQFF. DNA for the CDR3: TGTGCCAGCAGCACTACGGGACTAACTAAATCCTACAATGAGCAGTTCTTC.

The chain combines TRBV4-1 with TRBJ2-7; D tentatively reads TRBD1 or TRBD2 (5 bases each). The CDR3 is 16 residues long. Germline V gene lookup returns CDR1 MGHRA and CDR2 YSYEKL. With 4 bases removed from V and 0 bases from J, the gap between germline ends came to 16 bases. The CDR3 DNA reads TGCGCCAGCAGCCCGGGACCGCGAACGAGCTCCTACGAGCAGTACTTC. This gives the protein CASSPGPRTSSYEQYF.

This clonotype occurred a few times. The chain couples TRBV27 to TRBJ1-5; no firm D call. This CDR3 is 15 amino acids long. Trimming pared 6 bases from V and 5 bases from J, leaving 17 bases between. Germline values: CDR1 MNHEY, CDR2 SMNVEV (reference sequence). The CDR3 DNA reads TGTGCCAGCAGAAGCGGAACGGAGGCTTATCAGCCCCAGCATTTT. It specifies CASRSGTEAYQPQHF.

Many counts were recorded for this clonotype. The chain recombines TRBV12-3 or TRBV12-4 with TRBJ1-1; a weak D match, TRBD1 (5 bases). Trimming pared 1 base from V and 6 bases from J, leaving 12 bases between. The CDR3 is 14 amino acids. CDR3 residues: CASSLGGGWAEAFF. The DNA of the CDR3 is TGTGCCAGCAGTTTAGGGGGGGGGTGGGCTGAAGCTTTCTTT.

The chain carries TRBV4-2 and TRBJ2-3; D not resolved. Germline CDR1 is LGHNA and CDR2 is YNFKEQ. V lost 4 bases to trimming and J lost 4 bases, with 12 bases between them. The CDR3 totals 14 residues. CDR3 DNA sequence: TGTGCCAGCAGCCTACCCCTGGCACCAGATACGCAGTATTTT. It codes for CASSLPLAPDTQYF.

This clonotype was counted many times. The V and J genes are TRBV7-2 and TRBJ1-2, with 7 bases identical to TRBD1. The trim removed 3 bases at V and 6 bases at J, leaving 7 bases unmatched. The CDR3 sequence is 14 residues long. Germline values: CDR1 SGHTA, CDR2 FQGNSA. In nucleotides, the CDR3 is TGTGCCAGCAGCTTCCGGGGACAGAGCGATGGCTACACCTTC. It specifies CASSFRGQSDGYTF.

This rearrangement joins TRBV7-6 to TRBJ2-5; D is unclear. V was pared by 1 base and J by 6 bases, with 18 bases between. The CDR3 is made up of 16 amino acids. CDR1 and CDR2 (germline): SGHVS, FNYEAQ. The CDR3 sequence is CASSLGISLPSKTQYF. For the CDR3, the DNA is TGTGCCAGCAGCTTAGGTATCAGTCTCCCAAGTAAGACCCAGTACTTC. Filled out from reference TRBV7-6 and TRBJ2-5, the complete variable domain reads GAGVSQSPRYKVTKRGQDVALRCDPISGHVSLYWYRQALGQGPEFLTYFNYEAQQDKSGLPNDRFSAERPEGSISTLTIQRTEQRDSAMYRCASSLGISLPSKTQYFGPGTRLLVL.

At least ten counts were recorded for this clonotype. This sequence joins TRBV12-3 or TRBV12-4 and TRBJ2-7; TRBD2 matches at 15 bases. Trimming removed 5 bases from V and 4 bases from J; junction bases left unmatched: 0. This CDR3 region has 14 residues. The CDR3 nucleotides read TGTGCCAGCAGTGGGACTAGCGGGGGGTACGAGCAGTACTTC. Its translation: CASSGTSGGYEQYF.

This chain links TRBV7-2 with TRBJ1-5; D gene ambiguous. This CDR3 spans 16 amino acids. V was pared by 3 bases and J by 0 bases, with 12 bases between. In germline, CDR1 is SGHTA, CDR2 FQGNSA. DNA for the CDR3: TGTGCCAGCAGCTTGAGCGGGGTTTATAGCAATCAGCCCCAGCATTTT. As protein: CASSLSGVYSNQPQHF. The whole variable domain, filled in from reference TRBV7-2 and TRBJ1-5, reads GAGVSQSPSNKVTEKGKDVELRCDPISGHTALYWYRQSLGQGLEFLIYFQGNSAPDKSGLPSDRFSAERTGGSVSTLTIQRTQQEDSAVYLCASSLSGVYSNQPQHFGDGTRLSIL.

J is TRBJ1-1 and V is TRBV6-2 or TRBV6-3; 9 bases are shared with TRBD1. V gave up 3 bases and J gave up 4 bases; unmatched junction bases: 6. CDR3 length: 15 residues. Germline V gives CDR1 MNHEY, CDR2 SVGEGT. The CDR3 sequence is CASSYPDRGVTEAFF. CDR3 in DNA: TGTGCCAGCAGTTATCCGGACAGGGGAGTCACTGAAGCTTTCTTT.

V is TRBV5-1 and J is TRBJ1-1; 10 bases are a match to TRBD1. V was pared by 0 bases and J by 11 bases, with 7 bases of the junction left unmatched. This CDR3 spans 14 amino acids. CDR1 is SGHRS, CDR2 YFSETQ, per germline. The CDR3 is CASSLAGTGVGAFF. Written as DNA, the CDR3 is TGCGCCAGCAGCTTGGCAGGGACAGGGGTCGGGGCTTTCTTT.

As regards this clonotype: Mismatch with germline at one junction end may stem from a read error. V gene TRBV25-1 combines with J gene TRBJ1-1; unclear D gene. CDR1 is MGHDK and CDR2 is SYGVNS in the germline V gene. The CDR3 has 11 residues. CDR3: CAGSSSNEAFF. In nucleotides, the CDR3 is TGTGCCGGCAGTTCATCGAATGAAGCTTTCTTT.

The sample holds many counts of this clonotype. The J gene is TRBJ2-3, the V gene TRBV20-1; D perhaps matches TRBD2 (7 bases). CDR1 is DFQATT and CDR2 is SNEGSKA in the germline V gene (reference sequence). V was clipped by 5 bases and J by 0 bases, with 24 bases between them. The CDR3 length is 18 residues. The CDR3 DNA sequence: TGCAGTGCTGGTCCGTTGGGCGGGGGCGCCCCTAGCACAGATACGCAGTATTTT. Translated: CSAGPLGGGAPSTDTQYF.

Details on this clonotype: This could be a read error, since a much larger clone is one nucleotide away. The chain recombines TRBV29-1 with TRBJ2-3; TRBD1 matches 7 bases. There are 13 residues in the CDR3. Germline V gene data show CDR1 as SQVTM and CDR2 as ANQGSEA. The junction had 5 bases not matched to a gene; V was cut back by 7 bases and J by 1 base. This chain's CDR3 is CSGGQKGTDTQYF. As DNA, the CDR3 is TGCAGCGGGGGACAGAAAGGCACAGATACGCAGTATTTT.

V and J are TRBV6-4 and TRBJ2-1; TRBD2 aligns across 7 bases. Germline V gives CDR1 MRHNA, CDR2 SNTAGT. V gave up 4 bases and J gave up 1 base; unmatched junction bases: 7. The CDR3 is 16 residues long. CDR3 bases: TGTGCCAGCAGTGCCGACAGCGGGGAGTCCTACAATGAGCAGTTCTTC. Translating gives CASSADSGESYNEQFF.

V and J are TRBV12-3 or TRBV12-4 and TRBJ1-2; tentative D call: TRBD1 (6 bases). V was pared by 7 bases and J by 6 bases, with 12 bases between. The CDR3 spans 12 residues. The CDR3 spells CASTTGAHGYTF. CDR3 DNA sequence: TGTGCCAGCACCACGGGGGCCCATGGCTACACCTTC.

The gene calls are TRBV20-1 and TRBJ1-1, with D perhaps matching TRBD1 (5 bases). The CDR3 sequence is 14 residues long. The V and J ends lost 6 bases and 5 bases respectively, with 19 bases between them. CDR1 is DFQATT and CDR2 is SNEGSKA in the germline V gene (reference sequence). CDR3 nucleotides: TGCAGTGCCCCTGGGCGGGGCCGGGGTACTGAAGCTTTCTTT. Protein product: CSAPGRGRGTEAFF.